These 17 T cell receptor beta chains originate from one sample sequenced in a study of OX40 agonist ivuxolimab in advanced cancers. The library was obtained by the immunoSEQ multiplex PCR assay. The clones in this table, taken by TCRdb from immuneACCESS, are in-frame only. Not every clone is retained; where verified, under half of the shortfall comes from an unresolved V gene, and the cause of the rest is unknown. The sample table records fewer than 45,000 clones; roughly 91% of these occur just once. The ten largest clones take up 12% of the sample. Material: CD4+ or CD8+ T cells sorted from blood, obtained in a trial of the OX40 agonist ivuxolimab. The origin of the receptors is an adult with an advanced solid tumor such as melanoma, head and neck, liver or kidney cancer.

The rearrangement links TRBV7-9 to TRBJ2-2; 10 bases are shared with TRBD1. This CDR3 spans 16 amino acids. Trimming at V came to 3 bases and at J to 4 bases, leaving 5 bases not matched to a gene. The V gene's germline CDR1 is SEHNR and CDR2 FQNEAQ (reference sequence). As DNA, the CDR3 is TGTGCCAGCAGCTTCCGGACAGGGGGAAGCACCGGGGAGCTGTTTTTT. Protein product: CASSFRTGGSTGELFF.

The chain recombines TRBV6-6 with TRBJ2-1; no definite D call. Trimming took 8 bases from V and 5 from J, leaving 13 bases between them. The germline CDR1 and CDR2 sequences are MNHNY and SVGAGI (reference sequence). The CDR3 totals 13 residues. CDR3 coding DNA: TGTGCCAGCGCCCTGGTGGGCAACAATGAGCAGTTCTTC. Its protein product is CASALVGNNEQFF.

The V call is TRBV5-8, the J call TRBJ2-5; D is unresolved. Germline V gene sequence: CDR1 SGHTS, CDR2 YDEGEE. Trimming removed 0 bases at V and 4 bases at J, with 13 bases between. The CDR3 extends over 15 amino acids. CDR3 sequence: CASSLGQQIVETQYF. CDR3 DNA: TGTGCCAGCAGCTTGGGTCAGCAAATTGTAGAGACCCAGTACTTC.

The rearrangement joins TRBV27 to TRBJ2-1, with 11 bases matching TRBD1. Germline V gene sequence: CDR1 MNHEY, CDR2 SMNVEV (reference sequence). The CDR3 totals 16 residues. Losses at the gene ends were 5 bases for V and 4 bases for J; bases not matched to a gene: 7. The CDR3: CASSPLGQGAYNEQFF. DNA of the CDR3: TGTGCCAGCAGTCCCTTAGGACAGGGGGCGTACAATGAGCAGTTCTTC.

Here the CDR3 reads CASRGRGRNTEAFF. CDR3 nucleotide sequence: TGTGCCAGCAGAGGCAGGGGGCGAAACACTGAAGCTTTCTTT. The genes are TRBV13 and TRBJ1-1, with 8 bases that match TRBD1. The CDR3 loop spans 14 amino acids. V was clipped by 6 bases and J by 2 bases; unmatched bases: 5. Germline CDR1 reads PRHDT; CDR2 reads FYEKMQ (reference sequence).

J is TRBJ1-5 and V is TRBV19; possible D gene TRBD1, 6 bases. Germline-derived CDR1 and CDR2 are LNHDA and SQIVND (reference sequence). V was pared by 5 bases and J by 2 bases, with 13 bases between. This CDR3 region has 15 residues. CDR3 sequence: CASSASGARNQPQHF. The CDR3 DNA sequence: TGTGCCAGTAGTGCCTCAGGGGCCCGCAATCAGCCCCAGCATTTT.

The chain combines TRBV11-3 with TRBJ2-1; 12 bases are shared with TRBD1. The CDR3 spans 15 residues. J was trimmed by 6 bases and V by 5 bases; bases with no gene match: 5. In germline, CDR1 is SGHNT, CDR2 YENEEA. CDR3 in DNA: TGTGCCAGCAGCCCCGGGACAGGGGGCCCCAATGAGCAGTTCTTC. As protein: CASSPGTGGPNEQFF.

The CDR3 loop reads CASSFPPISTDTEAFF. The CDR3 bases are TGTGCCAGCAGCTTTCCCCCGATTTCCACGGACACTGAAGCTTTCTTT. J is TRBJ1-1 and V is TRBV5-6; D call uncertain. This CDR3 spans 16 amino acids. The V end lost 2 bases, the J end lost 3 bases, and 17 bases lay between the germline ends. Germline assignment: CDR1 SGHDT and CDR2 YYEEEE.

By share, this clone ranks as large. V and J are TRBV7-9 and TRBJ1-6, with D perhaps TRBD1 (5 bases). Trimming left V 1 base short and J 8 bases short, with 12 bases between. CDR3 length: 15 residues. Germline V lookup: CDR1 SEHNR, CDR2 FQNEAQ (reference sequence). Here the CDR3 DNA reads TGTGCCAGCAGCTTAGATCGGTGGGGGGATTCACCCCTCCACTTT. Protein sequence: CASSLDRWGDSPLHF. Full variable domain (remainder filled in from reference TRBV7-9 and TRBJ1-6): DTGVSQNPRHKITKRGQNVTFRCDPISEHNRLYWYRQTLGQGPEFLTYFQNEAQLEKSRLLSDRFSAERPKGSFSTLEIQRTEQGDSAMYLCASSLDRWGDSPLHFGNGTRLTVT.

The chain has TRBV2 and TRBJ1-3; D is unclear. The germline V and J ends were trimmed by 3 bases and 3 bases, with 12 bases remaining between them. The germline V gene has CDR1 SNHLY and CDR2 FYNNEI. CDR3 length: 15 amino acids. The CDR3 sequence: CASSDYKGGGNTIYF. The CDR3 region has the DNA TGTGCCAGCAGTGATTATAAGGGAGGTGGAAACACCATATATTTT.

This clone was recorded once. The V and J genes are TRBV7-2 and TRBJ2-7; D remains ambiguous. This CDR3 comprises 16 residues. Trimming cost V 3 bases and J 2 bases, with 17 bases left between them. Germline CDR1 SGHTA, CDR2 FQGNSA. The CDR3 region is CASSLPFEWAAYEQYF. The CDR3 nucleotides read TGTGCCAGCAGCTTGCCCTTCGAGTGGGCAGCCTACGAGCAGTACTTC.

CDR3 region: CASSLTNRGLGTGELFF. CDR3 coding DNA: TGTGCCAGCAGCTTGACTAACAGGGGGCTAGGCACCGGGGAGCTGTTTTTT. The gene calls are TRBV5-8 and TRBJ2-2; the match to TRBD1 covers 9 bases. Trimming took 1 base from V and 4 from J; bases not matched to a gene: 8. CDR3 length: 17 residues. In germline, CDR1 is SGHTS, CDR2 YDEGEE.

As to this clone: The junction shows a germline mismatch at one end, possibly a read error. This chain connects TRBV27 to TRBJ1-1; D gene ambiguous. This CDR3 contains 13 residues. Germline-derived CDR1 and CDR2 are MNHEY and SMNVEV (reference sequence). DNA for the CDR3: TGTGCCAGCAGCCCTACGAGGAACCCTGAAGCTTTCTTT. Protein sequence: CASSPTRNPEAFF.

V and J are TRBV10-2 and TRBJ1-2, with 7 positions matching TRBD1. Losses at the gene ends were 0 bases for V and 3 bases for J; bases not matched to a gene: 4. This CDR3 region has 15 residues. In germline, CDR1 is WSHSY, CDR2 SAAADI. This CDR3 reads CASSESGDSYYGYTF. The CDR3 region has the DNA TGCGCCAGCAGTGAGTCGGGGGACAGTTACTATGGCTACACCTTC.

The chain joins TRBV2 to TRBJ2-2; D is possibly TRBD1 or TRBD2 (6 bases each). Germline assignment: CDR1 SNHLY and CDR2 FYNNEI. The CDR3 length is 13 residues. V was cut by 4 bases and J by 7 bases, with 10 bases left in between. In DNA form, the CDR3 reads TGTGCCAGCAGTGCGGGGGCAGGCGGGGAGCTGTTTTTT. Its protein is CASSAGAGGELFF.

This clone occurred once. This rearrangement joins TRBV6-6 to TRBJ2-7, with D possibly being TRBD1 (6 bases). Trimming cost V 5 bases and J 0 bases, with 11 bases left between them. Germline-derived CDR1 and CDR2 are MNHNY and SVGAGI (reference sequence). This CDR3 has 14 residues. CDR3 in DNA: TGTGCCAGCAGTGGACAGTTAATCTCCTACGAGCAGTACTTC. Protein sequence: CASSGQLISYEQYF.

The gene calls are TRBV19 and TRBJ2-7; no definite D call. The CDR3 length is 13 residues. Trimming left V 3 bases short and J 2 bases short, with 8 bases between. The germline gives CDR1 LNHDA, CDR2 SQIVND (reference sequence). In nucleotides, the CDR3 is TGTGCCAGTAGTATGCACGGAGCCTACGAGCAGTACTTC. Its translation is CASSMHGAYEQYF.